The 30 T cell receptor beta chains given below trace back to one sample, sequenced in a study of blood T cell repertoires in COVID-19. The method was immunoSEQ multiplex PCR; TCRdb's version includes in-frame clones alone and lacks a portion of them. The sample has around 230,000 clones, about nine tenths seen once. The sequencing input was peripheral blood. The origin of the receptors is a man aged 45-60 years with COVID-19, enrolled during active disease.

V gene TRBV5-1 combines with J gene TRBJ2-1; possibly TRBD2 for D (5 bases). The CDR3 extends over 14 amino acids. Germline CDR1 is SGHRS and CDR2 is YFSETQ. Trimming removed 6 bases at V and 1 base at J, with 11 bases between. In DNA form, the CDR3 reads TGCGCCAGCAATGACCCGGGATCCTACAATGAGCAGTTCTTC. As protein: CASNDPGSYNEQFF.

The chain recombines TRBV2 with TRBJ2-7; tentatively, D is TRBD1 (6 bases). The CDR3 contains 14 residues. CDR1 is SNHLY, CDR2 FYNNEI, per germline. Deletions cut 6 bases from V and 1 base from J, with 13 bases between. CDR3 sequence reads: CASRKGEQSYEQYF. The CDR3 DNA reads TGTGCCAGCAGGAAGGGGGAGCAGTCCTACGAGCAGTACTTC. The full variable domain, with the rest looked up from reference TRBV2 and TRBJ2-7, is EPEVTQTPSHQVTQMGQEVILRCVPISNHLYFYWYRQILGQKVEFLVSFYNNEISEKSEIFDDQFSVERPDGSNFTLKIRSTKLEDSAMYFCASRKGEQSYEQYFGPGTRLTVT.

CDR3 bases: TGTGCCACCAGCAGCAAGACAGGGCTAGATTCACCCCTCCACTTT. Its protein product is CATSSKTGLDSPLHF. The genes are TRBV15 and TRBJ1-6, with 7 bases fitting TRBD1. This CDR3 region has 15 residues. J gave up 8 bases and V 3 bases, and 7 bases lay outside the gene matches. Germline CDR1 reads LNHNV; CDR2 reads YYDKDF (reference sequence).

This clone was seen only once. The V gene is TRBV27, the J gene TRBJ1-6; 7 nucleotides line up with TRBD1. The CDR3 covers 15 residues. Unmatched junction bases numbered 10, after V lost 6 bases and J lost 8 bases. Germline lookup yields CDR1 MNHEY and CDR2 SMNVEV (reference sequence). The CDR3 region is CASSIQGGTHSPLHF. The CDR3 DNA sequence: TGTGCCAGCAGCATCCAGGGGGGAACACATTCACCCCTCCACTTT.

This chain connects TRBV19 to TRBJ2-2; 10 bases agree with TRBD1. The junction had 5 bases not matched to a gene; V was cut back by 7 bases and J by 6 bases. The CDR3 length is 14 residues. CDR1 and CDR2 from the germline V gene are LNHDA and SQIVND (reference sequence). Written as DNA, the CDR3 is TGTGCCAGTAAGGGGACAGGGGTACCCGGGGAGCTGTTTTTT. Amino acid sequence: CASKGTGVPGELFF.

This clone was seen a handful of times. The chain has TRBV4-2 and TRBJ1-5; 7 bases match TRBD1. Losses at the gene ends were 1 base for V and 5 bases for J; bases not matched to a gene: 11. This CDR3 has 17 amino acids. Germline CDR1 is LGHNA and CDR2 is YNFKEQ. The CDR3 here is CASSQGPRGSRHQPQHF. CDR3 nucleotides: TGTGCCAGCAGCCAAGGTCCCAGGGGGAGCAGGCATCAGCCCCAGCATTTT.

The rearrangement joins TRBV18 to TRBJ2-3; 12 bases line up with TRBD2. With 8 bases clipped from V and 5 bases from J, the junction kept 2 bases outside the gene matches. Germline assignment: CDR1 KGHSH and CDR2 LQKENI. This CDR3 contains 13 residues. Written as DNA, the CDR3 is TGTGCCAGCCTGACTAGCGGGGGAGATACGCAGTATTTT. Protein product: CASLTSGGDTQYF.

The chain is built from TRBV19 and TRBJ2-2, with D possibly matching TRBD2 (5 bases). V shed 7 bases and J shed 6 bases, with 9 bases lying between them. This CDR3 has 12 residues. The germline gives CDR1 LNHDA, CDR2 SQIVND (reference sequence). CDR3 nucleotides: TGTGCCAGTACCGGGATCCCCGGGGAGCTGTTTTTT. It translates to CASTGIPGELFF.

This clone was counted only a few times. The chain is built from TRBV7-3 and TRBJ2-1, with TRBD2 matching 8 bases. The V and J ends lost 1 base and 4 bases, in that order; junction bases with no gene match: 0. The germline gives CDR1 SGHTA, CDR2 FQGTGA. The CDR3 has 14 amino acids. CDR3 protein: CASSLSGRYNEQFF. The CDR3 DNA reads TGTGCCAGCAGCTTAAGCGGGAGGTACAATGAGCAGTTCTTC.

The genes are TRBV5-1 and TRBJ1-2; TRBD1 matches 9 bases. The germline V gene encodes CDR1 SGHRS and CDR2 YFSETQ. The CDR3 spans 13 residues. J lost 4 bases, V lost 4 bases, and 2 bases had no gene match. Written as DNA, the CDR3 is TGCGCCAGCAGCGTGACAGGGGGCTATGGCTACACCTTC. Its translation is CASSVTGGYGYTF.

V gene TRBV19 combines with J gene TRBJ2-5; tentatively, D is TRBD2 (6 bases). Germline assignment: CDR1 LNHDA and CDR2 SQIVND (reference sequence). The CDR3 sequence is 13 residues long. Trimming took off 9 bases at V and 0 bases at J, with 11 bases between the two ends. The CDR3 reads CASARTNQETQYF. As DNA, the CDR3 is TGTGCCAGCGCAAGGACTAACCAAGAGACCCAGTACTTC. Complete variable domain (other parts from reference TRBV19 and TRBJ2-5): DGGITQSPKYLFRKEGQNVTLSCEQNLNHDAMYWYRQDPGQGLRLIYYSQIVNDFQKGDIAEGYSVSREKKESFPLTVTSAQKNPTAFYLCASARTNQETQYFGPGTRLLVL.

This chain links TRBV4-3 with TRBJ2-5; 11 bases are a match to TRBD2. V lost 4 bases, J lost 1 base, and 2 bases stayed unmatched. The CDR3 consists of 15 residues. Germline V gene lookup returns CDR1 LGHNA and CDR2 YSLEER. Here the CDR3 reads CASSPGLAVQETQYF. CDR3 nucleotides: TGCGCCAGCAGCCCGGGACTAGCGGTCCAAGAGACCCAGTACTTC.

This chain uses TRBV6-6 with TRBJ2-3; 16 bases are shared with TRBD2. With 5 bases clipped from V and 1 base from J, the junction kept 6 bases outside the gene matches. Germline CDR1 and CDR2: MNHNY and SVGAGI (reference sequence). This CDR3 region has 18 residues. This CDR3 is CASSLGLAGGPRTDTQYF. CDR3 in DNA: TGTGCCAGCAGTCTGGGACTAGCGGGAGGGCCGCGCACAGATACGCAGTATTTT.

The V call is TRBV2, the J call TRBJ1-3, with D perhaps TRBD1 (5 bases). Germline V lookup: CDR1 SNHLY, CDR2 FYNNEI. The CDR3 covers 13 residues. Trimming cost V 6 bases and J 2 bases, with 8 bases left between them. The DNA for the CDR3 is TGTGCCAGCAGCCAGGGCCCTGGAAACACCATATATTTT. Translating gives CASSQGPGNTIYF.

V is TRBV2 and J is TRBJ1-2, with a tentative D call TRBD1 (6 bases). From germline, CDR1 is SNHLY and CDR2 FYNNEI. The CDR3 spans 16 residues. V lost 2 bases to trimming and J lost 4 bases, with 17 bases between them. This CDR3 is CASSETRTALTYGYTF. CDR3 coding DNA: TGTGCCAGCAGTGAAACCCGGACAGCACTCACCTATGGCTACACCTTC.

V gene TRBV19 combines with J gene TRBJ1-2, with TRBD1 as a possible D gene (6 bases). This CDR3 is 15 amino acids long. Trimming cost V 4 bases and J 3 bases, with 15 bases left between them. From germline, CDR1 is LNHDA and CDR2 SQIVND (reference sequence). The CDR3 bases are TGTGCCAGTAGTACCACAGGGATTCCAGACTATGGCTACACCTTC. Amino acids: CASSTTGIPDYGYTF.

This clone occurred once. J is TRBJ2-2 and V is TRBV5-1; D is possibly TRBD1 (5 bases). V was pared by 0 bases and J by 4 bases, with 13 bases between. Per germline, CDR1 SGHRS and CDR2 YFSETQ. The CDR3 spans 16 residues. The CDR3 DNA reads as TGCGCCAGCAGCTTGGCACCAGGACATACCACCGGGGAGCTGTTTTTT. Its translation is CASSLAPGHTTGELFF.

The chain carries TRBV5-1 and TRBJ1-2, with 8 nucleotides matching TRBD1. J was trimmed by 8 bases and V by 0 bases; bases with no gene match: 6. CDR1 is SGHRS, CDR2 YFSETQ, per germline. This CDR3 is 14 amino acids long. The CDR3 here is CASSLDFRGRGYTF. The CDR3 bases are TGCGCCAGCAGCTTGGATTTCAGGGGGCGAGGCTACACCTTC.

The chain carries TRBV29-1 and TRBJ1-2, with D perhaps matching TRBD1 (5 bases). Trimming took 6 bases from V and 7 from J, leaving 18 bases between them. This CDR3 is 13 amino acids long. Germline V CDR1 and CDR2: SQVTM, ANQGSEA. The CDR3 sequence is CSVPVGGFRGYTF. As DNA, the CDR3 is TGCAGCGTACCCGTGGGGGGGTTCCGTGGCTACACCTTC. Based on the CDR3 plus reference TRBV29-1 and TRBJ1-2, the full variable domain is SAVISQKPSRDICQRGTSLTIQCQVDSQVTMMFWYRQQPGQSLTLIATANQGSEATYESGFVIDKFPISRPNLTFSTLTVSNMSPEDSSIYLCSVPVGGFRGYTFGSGTRLTVV.

The V gene is TRBV6-1, the J gene TRBJ2-6; 7 bases map to TRBD2. With V trimmed by 2 bases and J by 1 base, 2 bases remained unmatched. CDR1 and CDR2 (germline): MNHNS, SASEGT. The CDR3 length is 16 residues. CDR3 protein: CASSEFGGSGANVLTF. CDR3 DNA: TGTGCCAGCAGTGAATTCGGGGGGTCTGGGGCCAACGTCCTGACTTTC.

The rearrangement links TRBV18 to TRBJ2-7, with D perhaps TRBD1 (5 bases). Trimming removed 3 bases from V and 0 bases from J, with 12 bases in between. CDR3 length: 15 residues. Germline CDR1 and CDR2: KGHSH and LQKENI. Here the CDR3 reads CASSPGPGSSYEQYF. CDR3 nucleotide sequence: TGTGCCAGCTCACCCGGGCCAGGGTCCTCCTACGAGCAGTACTTC.

This chain connects TRBV7-9 to TRBJ2-2, with D maybe TRBD1 (5 bases). V lost 5 bases and J 4 bases, leaving 17 bases between the germline ends. The CDR3 totals 16 residues. Germline V gives CDR1 SEHNR, CDR2 FQNEAQ (reference sequence). The CDR3, as DNA: TGTGCCAGCAGCCCACCGTTGGGGCCGGGCACCGGGGAGCTGTTTTTT. Its protein product is CASSPPLGPGTGELFF.

CDR3 nucleotide sequence: TGTGCCAGCAGCTTGGGACAGACAAACTACGAGCAGTACTTC. Protein product: CASSLGQTNYEQYF. This chain connects TRBV11-1 to TRBJ2-7; TRBD1 agrees at 7 bases. Germline lookup yields CDR1 SGHAT and CDR2 FQDESV (reference sequence). With 3 bases clipped from V and 3 bases from J, the junction kept 5 bases outside the gene matches. The CDR3 is 14 residues long.

The J gene is TRBJ1-5, the V gene TRBV4-1; no definite D call. Trimming removed 0 bases at V and 3 bases at J, with 9 bases between. This CDR3 is 15 amino acids long. Looked up from germline, CDR1 is MGHRA and CDR2 is YSYEKL. This CDR3 reads CASSQDWELNQPQHF. CDR3 nucleotides: TGCGCCAGCAGCCAAGATTGGGAGCTCAATCAGCCCCAGCATTTT.

The V call is TRBV28, the J call TRBJ2-3; 12 bases align to TRBD2. The V segment lost 2 bases and the J segment 3 bases; nucleotides outside the gene matches: 0. The CDR3 consists of 15 residues. Germline V lookup: CDR1 MDHEN, CDR2 SYDVKM. CDR3 region: CASSLGLAGTDTQYF. DNA of the CDR3: TGTGCCAGCAGTTTAGGACTAGCGGGAACAGATACGCAGTATTTT.

This clone was detected once. V gene TRBV11-3 combines with J gene TRBJ2-7, with D perhaps TRBD1 (6 bases). The CDR3 contains 13 residues. V gave up 1 base and J gave up 13 bases, with 17 bases separating them. Germline loops: CDR1 SGHNT, CDR2 YENEEA. CDR3 loop: CASSLVSGDPPYF. For the CDR3, the DNA is TGTGCCAGCAGCTTAGTTTCAGGGGACCCCCCATACTTC.

The V call is TRBV9, the J call TRBJ1-1, with TRBD1 as a possible D gene (5 bases). Germline CDR1 reads SGDLS; CDR2 reads YYNGEE. Trimming took 0 bases from V and 0 from J, leaving 9 bases between them. The CDR3 totals 15 residues. The CDR3, as DNA: TGTGCCAGCAGCGTAGAACAGGATATGAACACTGAAGCTTTCTTT. Amino acids: CASSVEQDMNTEAFF.

The chain uses TRBV5-1 and TRBJ2-2; D not certain. The CDR3 covers 13 residues. Germline CDR1 SGHRS, CDR2 YFSETQ. With 4 bases removed from V and 6 bases from J, the gap between germline ends came to 10 bases. CDR3 bases: TGCGCCAGCAGCCCCCTAACCGCCGGGGAGCTGTTTTTT. Protein sequence: CASSPLTAGELFF.

The V call is TRBV19, the J call TRBJ1-2, with 7 bases identical to TRBD1. CDR1 and CDR2 from the germline V gene are LNHDA and SQIVND (reference sequence). With 3 bases clipped from V and 6 bases from J, the junction kept 7 bases outside the gene matches. The CDR3 runs to 14 residues. CDR3 nucleotides: TGTGCCAGTAGTATGACGTCGGACAGGCATGGCTACACCTTC. Amino acid sequence: CASSMTSDRHGYTF. The variable domain in full, with the rest retrieved from reference TRBV19 and TRBJ1-2, is DGGITQSPKYLFRKEGQNVTLSCEQNLNHDAMYWYRQDPGQGLRLIYYSQIVNDFQKGDIAEGYSVSREKKESFPLTVTSAQKNPTAFYLCASSMTSDRHGYTFGSGTRLTVV.

The rearrangement links TRBV5-1 to TRBJ2-5; 8 nucleotides line up with TRBD1. The V segment lost 0 bases and the J segment 4 bases; nucleotides outside the gene matches: 5. This CDR3 comprises 15 residues. Germline CDR1 is SGHRS and CDR2 is YFSETQ. The CDR3 coding sequence is TGCGCCAGCAGCTTGGGACAGGGGATGGGAGAGACCCAGTACTTC. Translating it yields CASSLGQGMGETQYF.